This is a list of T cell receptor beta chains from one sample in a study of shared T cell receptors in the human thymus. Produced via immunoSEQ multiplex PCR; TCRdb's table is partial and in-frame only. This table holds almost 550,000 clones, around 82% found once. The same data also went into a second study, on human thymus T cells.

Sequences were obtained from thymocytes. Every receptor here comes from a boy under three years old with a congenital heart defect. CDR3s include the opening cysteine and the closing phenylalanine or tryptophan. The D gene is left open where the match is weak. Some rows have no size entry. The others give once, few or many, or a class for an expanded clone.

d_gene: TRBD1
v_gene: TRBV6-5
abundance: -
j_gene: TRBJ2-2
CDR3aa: CASGTGAVSTGELFF
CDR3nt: TGTGCCAGCGGTACAGGGGCGGTAAGCACCGGGGAGCTGTTTTTT

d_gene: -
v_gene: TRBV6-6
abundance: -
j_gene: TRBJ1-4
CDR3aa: CASSPFRPPNEKLFF
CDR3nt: TGTGCCAGCAGCCCTTTCAGGCCTCCCAATGAAAAACTGTTTTTT

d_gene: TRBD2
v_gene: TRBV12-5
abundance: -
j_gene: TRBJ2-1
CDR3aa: CASSTLAGGQKGEQFF
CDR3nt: TGTGCTAGCTCCACCCTAGCGGGAGGGCAAAAGGGTGAGCAGTTCTTC

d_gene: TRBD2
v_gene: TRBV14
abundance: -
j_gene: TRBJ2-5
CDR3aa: CASSRGLAGGPETQYF
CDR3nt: TGTGCCAGCAGCCGAGGACTAGCGGGAGGGCCAGAGACCCAGTACTTC

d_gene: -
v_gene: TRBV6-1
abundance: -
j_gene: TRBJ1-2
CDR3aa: CASSEGKGWANYGYTF
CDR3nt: TGTGCCAGCAGTGAAGGAAAGGGGTGGGCTAACTATGGCTACACCTTC

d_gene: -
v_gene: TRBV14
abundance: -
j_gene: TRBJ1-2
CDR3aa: CASSQEGQLYGYTF
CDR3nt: TGTGCCAGCAGCCAAGAGGGACAACTCTATGGCTACACCTTC

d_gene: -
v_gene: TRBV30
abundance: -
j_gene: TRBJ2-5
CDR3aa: CAWSVAQKETQYF
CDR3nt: TGTGCCTGGAGTGTAGCTCAAAAAGAGACCCAGTACTTC

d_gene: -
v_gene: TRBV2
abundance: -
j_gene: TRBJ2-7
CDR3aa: CASSAGVAYEQYF
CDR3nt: TGTGCCAGCAGTGCGGGGGTAGCGTACGAGCAGTACTTC

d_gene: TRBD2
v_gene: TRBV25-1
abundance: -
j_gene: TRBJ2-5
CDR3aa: CASLGLAGGHRPQETQYF
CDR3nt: TGTGCCAGCCTGGGACTAGCGGGAGGCCACCGACCGCAAGAGACCCAGTACTTC

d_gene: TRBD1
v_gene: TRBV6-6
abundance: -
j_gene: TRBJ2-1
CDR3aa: CASSYSRDRTYNEQFF
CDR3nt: TGTGCCAGCAGTTACTCGCGGGACAGGACCTACAATGAGCAGTTCTTC

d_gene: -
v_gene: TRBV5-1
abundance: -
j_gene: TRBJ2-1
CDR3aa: CASSLGVGGNEQFF
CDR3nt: TGCGCCAGCAGCTTGGGGGTGGGGGGCAATGAGCAGTTCTTC

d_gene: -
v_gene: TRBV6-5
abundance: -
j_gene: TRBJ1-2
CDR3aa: CASSYYGLTYGYTF
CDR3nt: TGTGCCAGCAGTTACTACGGACTCACCTATGGCTACACCTTC

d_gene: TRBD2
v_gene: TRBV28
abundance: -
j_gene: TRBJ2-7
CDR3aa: CASSLSGSSYEQYF
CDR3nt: TGTGCCAGCTCTCTTAGCGGGAGCTCCTACGAGCAGTACTTC

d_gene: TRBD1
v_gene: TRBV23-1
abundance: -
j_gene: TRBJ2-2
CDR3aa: CASSHATGTGVNTGELFF
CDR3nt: TGCGCCAGCAGTCACGCTACCGGGACAGGCGTGAACACCGGGGAGCTGTTTTTT

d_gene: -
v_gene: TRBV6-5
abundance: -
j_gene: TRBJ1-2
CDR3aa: CASRRNRDPPDGYTF
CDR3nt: TGTGCCAGCCGAAGGAACAGGGACCCCCCCGATGGCTACACCTTC

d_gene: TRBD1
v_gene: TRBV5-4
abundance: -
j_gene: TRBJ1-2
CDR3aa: CASSPDRGYGYTF
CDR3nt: TGTGCCAGCAGCCCGGACAGGGGCTATGGCTACACCTTC

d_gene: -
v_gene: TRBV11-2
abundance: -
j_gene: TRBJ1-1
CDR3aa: CASSRVGFRAEAFF
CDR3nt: TGTGCCAGCAGCCGTGTTGGTTTTCGCGCTGAAGCTTTCTTT

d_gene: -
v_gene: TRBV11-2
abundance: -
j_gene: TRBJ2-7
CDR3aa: CASSLGNREHEQYF
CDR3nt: TGTGCCAGCAGCTTAGGTAACAGGGAGCACGAGCAGTACTTC

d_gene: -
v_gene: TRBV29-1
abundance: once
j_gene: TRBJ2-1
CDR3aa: CSVDCGMGEQFF
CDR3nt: TGCAGCGTTGATTGCGGGATGGGCGAGCAGTTCTTC

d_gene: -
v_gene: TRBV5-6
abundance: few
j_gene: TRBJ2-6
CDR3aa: CASSSLIGDSGANVLTF
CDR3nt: TGTGCCAGCAGCTCACTAATCGGGGACTCTGGGGCCAACGTCCTGACTTTC

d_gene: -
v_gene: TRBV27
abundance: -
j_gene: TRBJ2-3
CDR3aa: CASSLFWSPDTQYF
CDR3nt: TGTGCCAGCAGTTTATTTTGGAGTCCAGATACGCAGTATTTT

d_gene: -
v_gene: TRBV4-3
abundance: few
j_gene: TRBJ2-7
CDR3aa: CASSPGGDYEQYF
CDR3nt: TGCGCCAGCAGCCCCGGAGGGGATTACGAGCAGTACTTC

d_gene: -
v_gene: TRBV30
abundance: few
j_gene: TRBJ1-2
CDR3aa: CAWSVRGYGYTF
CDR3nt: TGTGCCTGGAGTGTACGGGGCTATGGCTACACCTTC

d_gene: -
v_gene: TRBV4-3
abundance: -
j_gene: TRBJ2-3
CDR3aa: CASSQELQRAATSTDTQYF
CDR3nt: TGCGCCAGCAGCCAAGAGCTCCAGCGGGCCGCGACTAGCACAGATACGCAGTATTTT

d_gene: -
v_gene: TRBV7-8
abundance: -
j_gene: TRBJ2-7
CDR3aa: CASSSPLSHRLSFYEQYF
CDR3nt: TGTGCCAGCAGCTCCCCACTGAGTCATCGCCTAAGTTTCTACGAGCAGTACTTC

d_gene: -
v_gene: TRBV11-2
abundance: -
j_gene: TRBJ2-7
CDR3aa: CASSLDQKSPQSEQYF
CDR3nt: TGTGCCAGCAGCTTAGATCAGAAGTCCCCCCAATCGGAGCAGTACTTC

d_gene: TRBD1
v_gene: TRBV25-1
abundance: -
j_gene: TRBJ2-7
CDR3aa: CASSVNQGVDYEQYF
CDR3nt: TGTGCCAGCAGTGTTAACCAGGGGGTAGACTACGAGCAGTACTTC

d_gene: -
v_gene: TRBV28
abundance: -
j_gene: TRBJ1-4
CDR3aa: CASSFPDSLNEKLFF
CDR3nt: TGTGCCAGCAGTTTCCCGGACAGCCTTAATGAAAAACTGTTTTTT

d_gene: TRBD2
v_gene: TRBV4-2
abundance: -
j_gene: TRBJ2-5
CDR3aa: CASSQDGQLAGADLPYQETQYF
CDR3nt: TGTGCCAGCAGCCAAGATGGGCAACTAGCGGGAGCCGATCTCCCCTACCAAGAGACCCAGTACTTC

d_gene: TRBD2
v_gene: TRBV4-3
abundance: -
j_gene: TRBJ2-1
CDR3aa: CASSFQNETSGSHEQFF
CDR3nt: TGCGCCAGCAGCTTCCAGAACGAGACTAGCGGGAGCCATGAGCAGTTCTTC

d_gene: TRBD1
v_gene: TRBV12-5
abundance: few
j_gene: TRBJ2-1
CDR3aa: CASGLDWTGESEDQSYNEQFF
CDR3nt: TGTGCTAGTGGTTTGGACTGGACAGGGGAGTCGGAGGACCAGTCCTACAATGAGCAGTTCTTC

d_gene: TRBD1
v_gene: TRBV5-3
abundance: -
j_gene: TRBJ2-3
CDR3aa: CARSSRDRAPTDTQYF
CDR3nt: TGTGCCAGAAGCTCCCGGGACAGGGCCCCCACAGATACGCAGTATTTT

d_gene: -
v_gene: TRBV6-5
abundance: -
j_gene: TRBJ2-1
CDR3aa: CASSYSRGGSYNEQFF
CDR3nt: TGTGCCAGCAGTTACTCAAGGGGGGGCTCCTACAATGAGCAGTTCTTC

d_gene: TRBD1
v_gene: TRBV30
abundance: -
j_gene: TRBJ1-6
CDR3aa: CAWSVRKGGGSPLHF
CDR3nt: TGTGCCTGGAGTGTACGGAAAGGGGGCGGTTCACCCCTCCACTTT

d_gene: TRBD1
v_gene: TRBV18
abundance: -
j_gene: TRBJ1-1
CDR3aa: CASSPFPDRVVMNTEAFF
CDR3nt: TGTGCCAGCTCACCATTCCCGGACAGGGTAGTCATGAACACTGAAGCTTTCTTT

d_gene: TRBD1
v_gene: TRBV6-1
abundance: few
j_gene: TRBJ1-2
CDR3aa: CASSEGQGDGYTF
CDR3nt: TGTGCCAGCAGTGAGGGACAGGGGGATGGCTACACCTTC

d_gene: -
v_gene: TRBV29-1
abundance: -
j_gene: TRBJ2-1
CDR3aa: CSVIFVDEQFF
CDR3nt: TGCAGCGTGATTTTCGTAGATGAGCAGTTCTTC

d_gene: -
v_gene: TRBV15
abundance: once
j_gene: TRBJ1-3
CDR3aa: CATSRSRDTDLSGNTIYF
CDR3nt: TGTGCCACCAGCAGAAGCCGGGACACCGATCTCTCTGGAAACACCATATATTTT

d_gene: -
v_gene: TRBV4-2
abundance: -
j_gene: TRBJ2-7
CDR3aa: CASSQDGTTYEQYF
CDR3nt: TGTGCCAGCAGCCAAGATGGGACAACCTACGAGCAGTACTTC

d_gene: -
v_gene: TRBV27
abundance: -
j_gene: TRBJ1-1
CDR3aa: CASRSQGNTEAFF
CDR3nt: TGTGCCAGCAGATCTCAGGGGAACACTGAAGCTTTCTTT

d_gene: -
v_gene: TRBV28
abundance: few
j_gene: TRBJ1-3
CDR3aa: CASSLTGSPSGNTIYF
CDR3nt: TGTGCCAGCAGCCTTACCGGGTCCCCCTCTGGAAACACCATATATTTT

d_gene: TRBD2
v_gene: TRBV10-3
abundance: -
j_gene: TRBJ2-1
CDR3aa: CAIKARGLAGQHNEQFF
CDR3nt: TGTGCCATCAAGGCAAGGGGACTAGCGGGTCAACACAATGAGCAGTTCTTC

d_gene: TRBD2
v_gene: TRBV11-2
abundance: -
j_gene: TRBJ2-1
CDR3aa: CASSLESGGRREQFF
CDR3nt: TGTGCCAGCAGCTTAGAGAGCGGGGGCCGTCGGGAGCAGTTCTTC

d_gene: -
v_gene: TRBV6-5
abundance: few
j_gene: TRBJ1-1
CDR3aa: CASREDVGRYTEAFF
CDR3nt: TGTGCCAGCAGGGAGGACGTTGGCAGGTACACTGAAGCTTTCTTT

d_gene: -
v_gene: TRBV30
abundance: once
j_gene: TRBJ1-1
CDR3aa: CAWSPARPNTEAFF
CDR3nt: TGTGCCTGGAGCCCAGCTAGGCCGAACACTGAAGCTTTCTTT

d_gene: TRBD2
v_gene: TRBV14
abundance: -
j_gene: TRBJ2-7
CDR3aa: CASSQWTSGYYEQYF
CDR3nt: TGTGCCAGCAGCCAGTGGACTAGCGGATACTACGAGCAGTACTTC

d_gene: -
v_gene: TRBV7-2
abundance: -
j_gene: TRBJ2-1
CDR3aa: CASSTSSGGSSYNEQFF
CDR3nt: TGTGCCAGCAGCACGTCCTCTGGGGGGAGCTCCTACAATGAGCAGTTCTTC

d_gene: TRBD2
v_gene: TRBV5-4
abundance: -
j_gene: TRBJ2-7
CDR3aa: CASSRRGLAGGLVYEQYF
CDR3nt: TGTGCCAGCAGCCGGAGGGGACTAGCGGGAGGGTTAGTCTACGAGCAGTACTTC

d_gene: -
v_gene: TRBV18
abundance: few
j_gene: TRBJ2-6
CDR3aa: CASSPRAVKSSGANVLTF
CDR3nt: TGTGCCAGCTCACCACGGGCTGTAAAAAGCTCTGGGGCCAACGTCCTGACTTTC

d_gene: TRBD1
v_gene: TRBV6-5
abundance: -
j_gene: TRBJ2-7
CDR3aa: CASSYRDRGPEQYF
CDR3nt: TGTGCCAGCAGTTACAGGGACAGGGGGCCCGAGCAGTACTTC

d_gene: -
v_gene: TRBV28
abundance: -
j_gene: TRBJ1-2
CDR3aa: CASEGQSNYGYTF
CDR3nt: TGTGCCAGCGAAGGACAGTCTAACTATGGCTACACCTTC

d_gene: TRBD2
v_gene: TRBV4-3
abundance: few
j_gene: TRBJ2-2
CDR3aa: CASSQLREDTGELFF
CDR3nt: TGCGCCAGCAGCCAACTGCGGGAGGACACCGGGGAGCTGTTTTTT

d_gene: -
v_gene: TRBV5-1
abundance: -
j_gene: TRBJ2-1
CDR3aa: CASSLDGSSSYNEQFF
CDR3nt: TGCGCCAGCAGCTTGGACGGATCTAGCTCCTACAATGAGCAGTTCTTC